The clone carrying this T cell receptor (beta chain) was counted between two and nine times. What it binds is unknown. RNA transcripts were the template, and TCR beta CDR3 regions were amplified from them. HTBI-primed first-round RT-PCR preceded second-round multiplex PCR. TCRdb used MiXCR to reprocess the multiplex PCR reads, holding one entry per CDR3 protein. The sample lists around 670,000 distinct CDR3 sequences; roughly 41% were seen once. The data were taken from a study of Graves' ophthalmopathy and Graves' hyperthyroidism. Overall study results and limits: It was with roughly 70% sensitivity and under 85% specificity that the model predicted ophthalmopathy progression.

Germline values: CDR1 SGHRS, CDR2 YFSETQ. Trimming at V came to 4 bases and at J to 2 bases, leaving 7 bases not matched to a gene. The CDR3 covers 16 residues. The clonotype originates from an adult man with Graves' ophthalmopathy. Sequencing was done on a sample of peripheral blood. V usage is TRBV5-1 and J usage is TRBJ2-7; 12 bases are shared with TRBD2. The CDR3 region is CASSQGRTSGAYEQYF. CDR3 coding DNA: TGCGCCAGCAGCCAAGGCCGGACTAGCGGGGCCTACGAGCAGTACTTC. The whole variable domain, filled in from reference TRBV5-1 and TRBJ2-7, reads KAGVTQTPRYLIKTRGQQVTLSCSPISGHRSVSWYQQTPGQGLQFLFEYFSETQRNKGNFPGRFSGRQFSNSRSEMNVSTLELGDSALYLCASSQGRTSGAYEQYFGPGTRLTVT.